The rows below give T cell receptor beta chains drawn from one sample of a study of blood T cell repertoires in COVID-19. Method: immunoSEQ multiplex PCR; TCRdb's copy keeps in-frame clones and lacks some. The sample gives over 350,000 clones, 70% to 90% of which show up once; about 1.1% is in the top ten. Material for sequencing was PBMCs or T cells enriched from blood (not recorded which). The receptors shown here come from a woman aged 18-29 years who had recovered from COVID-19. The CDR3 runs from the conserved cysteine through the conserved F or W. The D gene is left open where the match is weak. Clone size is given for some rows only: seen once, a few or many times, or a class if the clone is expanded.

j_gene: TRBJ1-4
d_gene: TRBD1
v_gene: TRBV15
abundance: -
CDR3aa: CATSRGQGSTNEKLFF
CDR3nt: TGTGCCACCAGCAGGGGACAGGGCTCTACTAATGAAAAACTGTTTTTT

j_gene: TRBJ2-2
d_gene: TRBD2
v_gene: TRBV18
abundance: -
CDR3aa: CASSPSGGRNTGELFF
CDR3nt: TGTGCCAGCTCGCCCAGCGGGGGCCGGAACACCGGGGAGCTGTTTTTT

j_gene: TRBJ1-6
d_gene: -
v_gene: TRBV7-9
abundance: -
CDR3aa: CASSLVGGGSPLHF
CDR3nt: TGTGCCAGCAGCTTAGTGGGGGGAGGTTCACCCCTCCACTTT

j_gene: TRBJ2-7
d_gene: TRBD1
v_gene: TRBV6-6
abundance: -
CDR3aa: CASSSTGDRAYEQYF
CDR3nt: TGTGCCAGCAGTTCCACCGGGGACAGGGCCTACGAGCAGTACTTC

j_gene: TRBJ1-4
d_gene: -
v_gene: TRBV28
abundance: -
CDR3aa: CASSPPGSTEKLFF
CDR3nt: TGTGCCAGCAGTCCCCCGGGGTCCACAGAAAAACTGTTTTTT

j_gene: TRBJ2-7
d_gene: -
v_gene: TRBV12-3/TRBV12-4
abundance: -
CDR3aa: CASSGPSYEQYF
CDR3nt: TGTGCCAGCAGTGGGCCCTCCTACGAGCAGTACTTC

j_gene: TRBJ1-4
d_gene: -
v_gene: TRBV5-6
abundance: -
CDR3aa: CASSWKRGTDEKLFF
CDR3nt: TGTGCCAGCAGCTGGAAAAGGGGAACTGATGAAAAACTGTTTTTT

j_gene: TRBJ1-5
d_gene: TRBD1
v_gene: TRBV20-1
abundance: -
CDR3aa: CSATDRGLQPQHF
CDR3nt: TGCAGTGCTACTGACAGGGGGCTTCAGCCCCAGCATTTT

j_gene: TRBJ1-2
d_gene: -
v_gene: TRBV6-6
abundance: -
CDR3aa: CASSPHPSLQGGIYGYTF
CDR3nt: TGTGCCAGCAGTCCGCACCCCAGTCTCCAAGGCGGTATCTATGGCTACACCTTC

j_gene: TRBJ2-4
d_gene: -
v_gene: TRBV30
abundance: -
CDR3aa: CAWNTPQEGKNIQYF
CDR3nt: TGTGCCTGGAATACCCCACAGGAGGGCAAAAACATTCAGTACTTC

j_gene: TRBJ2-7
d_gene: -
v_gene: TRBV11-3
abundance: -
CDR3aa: CASSLGIGGEKRSEQYF
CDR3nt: TGTGCCAGCAGCTTAGGCATCGGCGGGGAGAAAAGGAGCGAGCAGTACTTC

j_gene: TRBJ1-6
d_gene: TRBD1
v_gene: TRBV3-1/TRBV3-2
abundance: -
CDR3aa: CASSPIFGQGGSPLHF
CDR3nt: TGTGCCAGCAGCCCCATCTTTGGGCAGGGGGGTTCACCCCTCCACTTT

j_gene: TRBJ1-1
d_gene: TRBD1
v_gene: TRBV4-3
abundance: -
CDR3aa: CASSQAGTATEAFF
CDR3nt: TGCGCCAGCAGCCAGGCCGGGACAGCGACTGAAGCTTTCTTT

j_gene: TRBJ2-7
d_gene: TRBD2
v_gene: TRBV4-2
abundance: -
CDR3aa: CASSQDPWGLRGEQYF
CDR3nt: TGTGCCAGCAGCCAAGACCCCTGGGGACTAAGGGGCGAGCAGTACTTC

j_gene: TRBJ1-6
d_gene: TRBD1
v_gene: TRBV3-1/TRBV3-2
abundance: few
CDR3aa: CASSQTGKNSPLHF
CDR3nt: TGTGCCAGCAGTCAGACAGGGAAGAATTCACCCCTCCACTTT

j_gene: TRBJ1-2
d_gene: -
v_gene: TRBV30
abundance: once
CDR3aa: CACTEHYGYTF
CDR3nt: TGTGCCTGCACAGAGCACTATGGCTACACCTTC

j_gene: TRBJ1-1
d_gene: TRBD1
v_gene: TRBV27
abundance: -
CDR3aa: CASSPRQGATEAFF
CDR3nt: TGTGCCAGCAGCCCCAGACAGGGGGCCACTGAAGCTTTCTTT

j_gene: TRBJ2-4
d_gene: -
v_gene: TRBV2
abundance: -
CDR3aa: CASSGSTGLVLSQIWNF
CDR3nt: TGTGCCAGCAGTGGATCGACAGGTTTAGTTCTTAGCCAAATCTGGAACTTC

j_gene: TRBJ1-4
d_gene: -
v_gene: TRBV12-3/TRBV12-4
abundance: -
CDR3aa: CASREMTGRLFF
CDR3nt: TGTGCCAGCAGAGAAATGACTGGGAGGCTGTTTTTT

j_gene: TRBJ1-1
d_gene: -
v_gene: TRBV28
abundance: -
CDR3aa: CASSSPGIEAFF
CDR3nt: TGTGCCAGCAGTTCCCCGGGGATTGAAGCTTTCTTT

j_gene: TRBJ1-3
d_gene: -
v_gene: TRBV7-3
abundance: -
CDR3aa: CASSQELGNTIYF
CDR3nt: TGTGCCAGCAGCCAGGAACTTGGAAACACCATATATTTT

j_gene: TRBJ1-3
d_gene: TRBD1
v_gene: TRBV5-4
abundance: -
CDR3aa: CASSLYRGTGGNTIYF
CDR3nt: TGTGCCAGCAGCTTGTACAGGGGTACTGGTGGAAACACCATATATTTT

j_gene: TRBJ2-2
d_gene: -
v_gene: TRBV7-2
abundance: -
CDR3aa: CASSLADPGANTGELFF
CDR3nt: TGTGCCAGCAGCTTAGCGGATCCGGGGGCGAACACCGGGGAGCTGTTTTTT

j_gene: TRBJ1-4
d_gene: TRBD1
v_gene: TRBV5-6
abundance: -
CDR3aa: CASSQTGEKLFF
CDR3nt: TGTGCCAGCAGCCAGACAGGGGAGAAACTGTTTTTT

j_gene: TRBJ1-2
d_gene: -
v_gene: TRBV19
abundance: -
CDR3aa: CASSIGVRSFYGYTF
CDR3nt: TGTGCCAGTAGTATAGGAGTCAGGTCCTTCTATGGCTACACCTTC

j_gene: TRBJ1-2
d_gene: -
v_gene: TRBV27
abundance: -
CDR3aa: CASTGDGYGYTF
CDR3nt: TGTGCCAGCACGGGGGATGGGTATGGCTACACCTTC

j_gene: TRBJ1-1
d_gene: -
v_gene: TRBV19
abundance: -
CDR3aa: CASSIRDWTEAFF
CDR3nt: TGTGCCAGTAGTATACGGGATTGGACTGAAGCTTTCTTT

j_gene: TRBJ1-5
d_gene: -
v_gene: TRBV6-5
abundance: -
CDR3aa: CASSPFRGGYQPQHF
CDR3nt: TGTGCCAGCAGTCCGTTTAGGGGAGGTTATCAGCCCCAGCATTTT

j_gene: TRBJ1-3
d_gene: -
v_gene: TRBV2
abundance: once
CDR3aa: CASRARTSGGNTIYF
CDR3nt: TGTGCCAGCCGCGCTAGGACGAGCGGGGGAAACACCATATATTTT

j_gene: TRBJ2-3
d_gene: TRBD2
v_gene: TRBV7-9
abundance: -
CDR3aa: CASSPLAGASTDTQYF
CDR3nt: TGTGCCAGCAGCCCCCTAGCGGGGGCCAGCACAGATACGCAGTATTTT

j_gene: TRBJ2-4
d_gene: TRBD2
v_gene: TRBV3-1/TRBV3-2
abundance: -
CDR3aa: CASSQDRGDIQYF
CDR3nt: TGTGCCAGCAGCCAAGATCGGGGGGACATTCAGTACTTC

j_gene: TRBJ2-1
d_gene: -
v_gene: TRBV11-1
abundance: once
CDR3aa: CASRMGFWGLDNEQFF
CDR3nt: TGTGCCAGCAGGATGGGATTTTGGGGGCTGGACAATGAGCAGTTCTTC

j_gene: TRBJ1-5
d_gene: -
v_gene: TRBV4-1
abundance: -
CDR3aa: CASSQARRGYNQPQHF
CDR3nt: TGCGCCAGCAGCCAGGCCCGCCGGGGGTACAATCAGCCCCAGCATTTT

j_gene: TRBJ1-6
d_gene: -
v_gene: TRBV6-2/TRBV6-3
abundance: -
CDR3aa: CASSPDGAVKSSYNSPLHF
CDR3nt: TGTGCCAGCAGTCCGGATGGGGCGGTTAAAAGCTCCTATAATTCACCCCTCCACTTT

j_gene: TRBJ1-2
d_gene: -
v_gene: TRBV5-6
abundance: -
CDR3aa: CASSDSDYGYTF
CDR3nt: TGTGCCAGCAGCGACAGTGATTATGGCTACACCTTC

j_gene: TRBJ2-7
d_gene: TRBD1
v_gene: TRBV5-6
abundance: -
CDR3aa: CASRAQGAKSSYEQYF
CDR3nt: TGTGCCAGCAGGGCACAGGGGGCTAAGAGCTCCTACGAGCAGTACTTC

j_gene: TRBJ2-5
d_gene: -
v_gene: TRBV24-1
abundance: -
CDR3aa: CATSDPLPDSQETQYF
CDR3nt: TGTGCCACCAGTGATCCTCTACCCGACTCACAAGAGACCCAGTACTTC

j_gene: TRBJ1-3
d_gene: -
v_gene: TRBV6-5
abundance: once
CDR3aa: CASSYAGSGNTIYF
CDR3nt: TGTGCCAGCAGTTACGCAGGGTCGGGAAACACCATATATTTT

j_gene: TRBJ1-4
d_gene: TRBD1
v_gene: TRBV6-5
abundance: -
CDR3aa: CASSYQGAGDEKLFF
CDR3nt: TGTGCCAGCAGTTACCAGGGGGCCGGGGATGAAAAACTGTTTTTT

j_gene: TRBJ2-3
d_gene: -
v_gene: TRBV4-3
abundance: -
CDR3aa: CASSPVDAEPSGDTQYF
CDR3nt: TGCGCCAGCAGCCCGGTGGATGCAGAACCTTCGGGAGATACGCAGTATTTT

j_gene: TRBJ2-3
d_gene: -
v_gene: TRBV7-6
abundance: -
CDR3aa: CASSAHQSDTQYF
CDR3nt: TGTGCCAGCAGCGCCCACCAGTCGGATACGCAGTATTTT

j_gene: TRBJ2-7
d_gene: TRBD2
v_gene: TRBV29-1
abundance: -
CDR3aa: CSVDVFGAGDYEQYF
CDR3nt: TGCAGCGTTGACGTCTTTGGGGCGGGGGATTACGAGCAGTACTTC

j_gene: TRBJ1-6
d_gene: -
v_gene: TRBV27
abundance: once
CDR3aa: CASSLPSNGSPLHF
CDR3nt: TGTGCCAGCAGTTTACCCTCAAACGGTTCACCCCTCCACTTT

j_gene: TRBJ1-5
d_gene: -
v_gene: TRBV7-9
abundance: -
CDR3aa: CASSPGEWNQPQHF
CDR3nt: TGTGCCAGCAGCCCGGGTGAATGGAATCAGCCCCAGCATTTT

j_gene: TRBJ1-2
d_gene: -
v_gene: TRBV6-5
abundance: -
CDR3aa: CASSDDTRNGYTF
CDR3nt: TGTGCCAGCAGCGACGACACAAGGAATGGCTACACCTTC

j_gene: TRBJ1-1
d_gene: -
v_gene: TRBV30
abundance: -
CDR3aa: CAWRPSDTEAFF
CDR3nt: TGTGCCTGGAGGCCCTCGGACACTGAAGCTTTCTTT

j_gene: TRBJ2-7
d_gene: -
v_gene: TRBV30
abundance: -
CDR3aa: CAWSPTGPYEQYF
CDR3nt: TGTGCCTGGAGCCCGACAGGCCCCTACGAGCAGTACTTC

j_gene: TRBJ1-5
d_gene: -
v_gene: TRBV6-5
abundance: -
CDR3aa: CASSRRSGNQPQHF
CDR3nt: TGTGCCAGCAGCCGTCGGTCGGGCAATCAGCCCCAGCATTTT

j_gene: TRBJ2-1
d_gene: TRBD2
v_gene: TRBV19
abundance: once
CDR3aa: CASSMVYSMTGTSGHNEQFF
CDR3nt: TGTGCCAGTAGTATGGTTTATAGTATGACCGGGACTAGCGGGCACAATGAGCAGTTCTTC

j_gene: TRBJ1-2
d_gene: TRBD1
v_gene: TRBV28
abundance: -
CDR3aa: CASSSGTGLGYTF
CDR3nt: TGTGCCAGCAGTTCCGGGACAGGCCTCGGCTACACCTTC

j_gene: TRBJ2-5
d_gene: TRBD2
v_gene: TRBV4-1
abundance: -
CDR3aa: CASSHPPGLGEETQYF
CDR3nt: TGCGCCAGCAGCCATCCTCCGGGACTAGGAGAAGAGACCCAGTACTTC

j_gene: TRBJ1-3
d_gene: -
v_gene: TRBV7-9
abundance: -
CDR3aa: CASSLTGSSGNTIYF
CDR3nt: TGTGCCAGCAGCCTAACAGGGTCCTCTGGAAACACCATATATTTT

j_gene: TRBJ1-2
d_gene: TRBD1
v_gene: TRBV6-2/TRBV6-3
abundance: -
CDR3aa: CASSYTGAIGHGYTF
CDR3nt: TGTGCCAGCAGCTATACAGGGGCCATTGGCCATGGCTACACCTTC

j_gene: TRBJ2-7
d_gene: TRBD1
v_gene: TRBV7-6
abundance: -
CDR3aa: CASSLEPGQVYEQYF
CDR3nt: TGTGCCAGCAGCTTAGAACCGGGACAGGTCTACGAGCAGTACTTC